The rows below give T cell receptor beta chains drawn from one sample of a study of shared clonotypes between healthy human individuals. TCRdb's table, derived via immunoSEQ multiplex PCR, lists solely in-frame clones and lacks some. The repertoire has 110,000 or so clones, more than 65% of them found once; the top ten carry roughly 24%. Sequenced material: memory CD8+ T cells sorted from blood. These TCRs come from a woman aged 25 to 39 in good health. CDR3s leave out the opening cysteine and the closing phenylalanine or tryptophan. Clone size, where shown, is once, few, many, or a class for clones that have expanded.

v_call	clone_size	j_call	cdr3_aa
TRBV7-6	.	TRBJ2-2	ASSPGQDAGELF
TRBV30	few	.	AWSLILYEQY
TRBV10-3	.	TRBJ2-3	AIRHSTDTQY
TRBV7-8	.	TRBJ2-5	ASSPPTGWETQY
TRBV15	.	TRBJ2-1	ATSRDLGGLNEQF
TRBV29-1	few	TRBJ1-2	SVAGTGTIGGYT
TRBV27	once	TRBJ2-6	ASSFFVPGSGANVLT
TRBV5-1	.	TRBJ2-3	ASSSGGRGMDTQY
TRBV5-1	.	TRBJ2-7	ASSLGWDQYEQY
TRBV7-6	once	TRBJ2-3	ASSLLGVAGVGTDTQY
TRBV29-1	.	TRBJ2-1	SVDSLLPPLAGGLNNWVSEQF
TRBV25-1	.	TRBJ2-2	ASSEEQPNTGELF
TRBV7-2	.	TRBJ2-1	ASSPYYGNEQF
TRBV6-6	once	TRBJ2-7	ASRPRGGLVEQY
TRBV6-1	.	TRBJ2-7	ASTRGAYEQY
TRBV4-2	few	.	ASSQESGTSHEQY
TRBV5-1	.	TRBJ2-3	ASSLLGRGGTDTQY
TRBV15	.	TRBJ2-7	ATSGSGNPYEQY
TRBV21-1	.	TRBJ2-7	ASSKVAPGSGYRDRGAEQY
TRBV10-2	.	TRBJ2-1	ATAPGPLNEQF
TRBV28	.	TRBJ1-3	ASSTWDRGSSGNTIY
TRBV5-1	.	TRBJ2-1	ASSLGPGNEQF
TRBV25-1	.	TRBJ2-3	ASSGEGEADTQY
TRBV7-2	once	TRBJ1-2	ASSRQGDSSLYT
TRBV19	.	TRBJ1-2	ASTMGGMDYGYT
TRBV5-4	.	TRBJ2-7	ASSTGLAGGIYEQY
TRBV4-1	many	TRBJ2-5	ASSQVEGRGGETQY
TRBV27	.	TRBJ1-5	ASSLVGGVSNQPQH
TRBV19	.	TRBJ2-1	ASSIRETYNEQF
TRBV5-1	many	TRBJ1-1	ASGGTNTEAF
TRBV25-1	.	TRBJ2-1	ASSDPVQDVLF
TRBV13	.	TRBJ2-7	ASRGGTSGYEQY
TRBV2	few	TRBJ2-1	ASTAGPRNEQF
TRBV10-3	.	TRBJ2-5	AISPGRGGSPKGETQY
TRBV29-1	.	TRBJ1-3	SVDTPGNTIY
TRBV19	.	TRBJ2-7	ASSKVSSYEQY
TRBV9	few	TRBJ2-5	ASSVGGSAETQY
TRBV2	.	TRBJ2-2	ASVSSTGPTGELF
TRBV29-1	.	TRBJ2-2	SVDDYTGELF
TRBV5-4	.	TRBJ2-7	ASSWGTGSPPYEQY
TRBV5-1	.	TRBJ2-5	ASSLVDYAETQY
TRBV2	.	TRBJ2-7	ASTKAGEASYEQY
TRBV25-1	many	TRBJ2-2	ASSGLQGGTGELF
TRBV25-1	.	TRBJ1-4	ASSEVRGVTNEKLF
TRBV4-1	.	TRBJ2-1	ASSQEFFQGSSEQF
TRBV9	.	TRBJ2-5	ASSVVEGVGETQY
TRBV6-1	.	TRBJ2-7	ASSERPGPLPYEQY
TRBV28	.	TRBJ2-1	ASSLVGGPFVEQF
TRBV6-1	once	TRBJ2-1	ASSEPTDHEQF
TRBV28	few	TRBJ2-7	ASGWAYEQY
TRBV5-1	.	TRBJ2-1	ASSSTSGSYNEQF
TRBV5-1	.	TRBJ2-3	ASSYTRDTQY
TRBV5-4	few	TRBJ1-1	ASRNPISNTEAF
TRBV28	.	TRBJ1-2	ASGALRVSLGYGYT